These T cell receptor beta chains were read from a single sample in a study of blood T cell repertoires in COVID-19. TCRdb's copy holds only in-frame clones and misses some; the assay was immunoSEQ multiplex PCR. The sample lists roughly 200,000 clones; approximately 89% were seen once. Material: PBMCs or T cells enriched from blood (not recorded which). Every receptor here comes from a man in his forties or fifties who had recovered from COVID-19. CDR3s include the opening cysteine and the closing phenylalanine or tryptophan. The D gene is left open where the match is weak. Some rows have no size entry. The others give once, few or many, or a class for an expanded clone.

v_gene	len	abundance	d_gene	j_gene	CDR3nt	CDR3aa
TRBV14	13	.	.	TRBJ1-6	TGTGCCAGCAGCCTCGGGGGTAATTCACCCCTCCACTTT	CASSLGGNSPLHF
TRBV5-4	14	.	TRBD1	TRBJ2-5	TGTGCCAGCAGTTATACAGGGGCAAGGGAGACCCAGTACTTC	CASSYTGARETQYF
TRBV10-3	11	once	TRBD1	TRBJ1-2	TGTGCCATCGGGGACAGGTCTGGCTACACCTTC	CAIGDRSGYTF
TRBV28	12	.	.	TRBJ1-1	TGTGCCAGCAGTTTTCCTTACACTGAAGCTTTCTTT	CASSFPYTEAFF
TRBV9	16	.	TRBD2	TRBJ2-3	TGTGCCAGCAGCGCTTATAGCGGGGGGAACACAGATACGCAGTATTTT	CASSAYSGGNTDTQYF
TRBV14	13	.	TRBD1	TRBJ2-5	TGTGCCAGCAGCAGGGGGCGAATAGAGACCCAGTACTTC	CASSRGRIETQYF
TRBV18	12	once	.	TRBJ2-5	TGTGCCAGCTCACCCTCCGTAGAGACCCAGTACTTC	CASSPSVETQYF
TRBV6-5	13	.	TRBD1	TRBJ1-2	TGTGCCAGTCAAAAGACAGGGGACTATGGCTACACCTTC	CASQKTGDYGYTF
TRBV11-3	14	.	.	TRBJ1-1	TGTGCCAGCAGCTTTCGAAGGGGGAACACTGAAGCTTTCTTT	CASSFRRGNTEAFF
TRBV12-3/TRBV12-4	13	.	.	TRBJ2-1	TGTGCCAGCAGTTTCGGGGCCTACAATGAGCAGTTCTTC	CASSFGAYNEQFF
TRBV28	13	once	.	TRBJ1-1	TGTGCCAGCAGTCCACAGGTTAACACTGAAGCTTTCTTT	CASSPQVNTEAFF
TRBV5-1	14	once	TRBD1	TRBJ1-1	TGCGCCAGCAGCGGGGGCCAGACAGGGCCTGAAGCTTTCTTT	CASSGGQTGPEAFF
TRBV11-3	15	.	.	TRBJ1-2	TGTGCCAGCAGCTTAGACGCCGGCGAGGGCTATGGCTACACCTTC	CASSLDAGEGYGYTF
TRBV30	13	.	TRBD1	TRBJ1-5	TGTGCCTGGGGGACAGGTTTCAATCAGCCCCAGCATTTT	CAWGTGFNQPQHF
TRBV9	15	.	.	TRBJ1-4	TGTGCCAGCAGCCCTCTCCGGGAAAAGGGCGAAAAACTGTTTTTT	CASSPLREKGEKLFF
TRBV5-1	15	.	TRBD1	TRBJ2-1	TGCGCCAGCAGTCTCGACAGGGGGCTTTACAATGAGCAGTTCTTC	CASSLDRGLYNEQFF
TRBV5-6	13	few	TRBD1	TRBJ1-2	TGTGCCAGCAGCCAGGACAGGGGCTATGGCTACACCTTC	CASSQDRGYGYTF
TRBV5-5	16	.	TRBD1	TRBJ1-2	TGTGCCAGCAGCCTTCCCTGGGGGACAGGGAGGGATGGCTACACCTTC	CASSLPWGTGRDGYTF
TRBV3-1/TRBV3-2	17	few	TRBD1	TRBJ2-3	TGTGCCAGCAGCCAAGAACCCTGGGCAGGGGGCGTGGATACGCAGTATTTT	CASSQEPWAGGVDTQYF
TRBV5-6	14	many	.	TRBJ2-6	TGTGCCAGCAGCCTAGCTGGTGGGGCCAACGTCCTGACTTTC	CASSLAGGANVLTF
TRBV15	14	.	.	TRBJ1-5	TGTGCCACCAGCAGAGAGGGCTGGAAGCAGCCCCAGCATTTT	CATSREGWKQPQHF
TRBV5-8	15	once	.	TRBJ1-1	TGTGCCAGCAGCTTAAGCAGACAGTCTACCCATGAAGCTTTCTTT	CASSLSRQSTHEAFF
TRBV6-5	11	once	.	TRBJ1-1	TGTGCCAGCAGTCATAACACTGAAGCTTTCTTT	CASSHNTEAFF
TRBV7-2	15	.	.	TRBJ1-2	TGTGCCAGCAGCTTAACAGGGCCTGCTAACTATGGCTACACCTTC	CASSLTGPANYGYTF
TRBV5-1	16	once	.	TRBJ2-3	TGCGCCAGCAGCTTTTCCCTTTCTCGGAGCACAGATACGCAGTATTTT	CASSFSLSRSTDTQYF
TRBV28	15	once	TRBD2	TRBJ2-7	TGTGCCAGCAGGGCCCGGGGGGGGAGCTCCTACGAGCAGTACTTC	CASRARGGSSYEQYF
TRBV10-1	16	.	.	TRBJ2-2	TGCGCCAGCAGTGGTAAGGGGGGGCGTGACACCGGGGAGCTGTTTTTT	CASSGKGGRDTGELFF
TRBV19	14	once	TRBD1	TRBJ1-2	TGTGCCAGTAGTAAGGACAGGGGTATCAATGGCTACACCTTC	CASSKDRGINGYTF
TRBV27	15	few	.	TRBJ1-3	TGTGCCAGCAGTTTATCGGGCAGTCCTGGAAACACCATATATTTT	CASSLSGSPGNTIYF
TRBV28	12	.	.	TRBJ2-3	TGTGCCAGCCAGGGTTTCACAGATACGCAGTATTTT	CASQGFTDTQYF
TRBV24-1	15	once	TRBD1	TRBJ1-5	TGTGCCACCAGTGACTCCGGGACAGAGAGACAGCCCCAGCATTTT	CATSDSGTERQPQHF
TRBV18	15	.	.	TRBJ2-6	TGTGCCAGCTCACCACGGGCCTCTGGGGCCAACGTCCTGACTTTC	CASSPRASGANVLTF
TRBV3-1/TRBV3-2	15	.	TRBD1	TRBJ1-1	TGTGCCAGCAGAAGGGACAGGACTTTGAACACTGAAGCTTTCTTT	CASRRDRTLNTEAFF
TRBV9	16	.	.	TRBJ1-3	TGTGCCAGCAGCTCCCGGCGGGTGACCTCTGGAAACACCATATATTTT	CASSSRRVTSGNTIYF
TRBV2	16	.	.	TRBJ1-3	TGTGCCAGCAGTCTCGACGGGGGGGGCGGTGGAAACACCATATATTTT	CASSLDGGGGGNTIYF
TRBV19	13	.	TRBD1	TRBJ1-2	TGTGCCAGTAGTCCCCAGACAGGGGTTGGCTACACCTTC	CASSPQTGVGYTF
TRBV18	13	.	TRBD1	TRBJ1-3	TGTGCCAGCTCAACCGGGACAGAGAACACCATATATTTT	CASSTGTENTIYF
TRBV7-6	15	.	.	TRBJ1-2	TGTGCCAGCAGCTTAGAACAGGGAAATCGCTATGGCTACACCTTC	CASSLEQGNRYGYTF
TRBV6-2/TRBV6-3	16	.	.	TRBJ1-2	TGTGCCAGCAGTCAACACAGCATGACAGAAAACTATGGCTACACCTTC	CASSQHSMTENYGYTF
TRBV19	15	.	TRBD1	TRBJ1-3	TGTGCCAGTAGTCCCCGACAGGGGGCCGTAAACACCATATATTTT	CASSPRQGAVNTIYF
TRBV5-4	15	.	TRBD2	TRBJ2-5	TGTGCCAGCAGCAGACTAGCGGGGGGCCAAGAGACCCAGTACTTC	CASSRLAGGQETQYF
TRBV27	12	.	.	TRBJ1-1	TGTGCCAGCAGTTCTCAGGGGACTGAAGCTTTCTTT	CASSSQGTEAFF
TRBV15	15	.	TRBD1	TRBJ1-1	TGTGCCACCAGCCCGGGACGTTCAGGGGGCACTGAAGCTTTCTTT	CATSPGRSGGTEAFF
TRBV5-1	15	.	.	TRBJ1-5	TGCGCCAGCAGCTTGGAAGGGGGAGACAGTCAGCCCCAGCATTTT	CASSLEGGDSQPQHF
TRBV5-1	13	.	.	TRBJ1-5	TGCGCCAGCAGCTTGGATAACAATCAGCCCCAGCATTTT	CASSLDNNQPQHF
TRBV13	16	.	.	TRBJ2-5	TGTGCCAGCAGTTTTACAACGAGCGGACTCAAAGAGACCCAGTACTTC	CASSFTTSGLKETQYF
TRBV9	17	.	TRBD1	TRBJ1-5	TGTGCCAGCAGCGAGACCCGGGACAGAGATAGCAATCAGCCCCAGCATTTT	CASSETRDRDSNQPQHF
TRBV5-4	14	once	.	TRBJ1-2	TGTGCCAGCAGCTTAATCACAGGGAACTATGGCTACACCTTC	CASSLITGNYGYTF
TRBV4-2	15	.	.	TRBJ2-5	TGTGCCAGCAGCCAAGATCCAGGTACCCAAGAGACCCAGTACTTC	CASSQDPGTQETQYF
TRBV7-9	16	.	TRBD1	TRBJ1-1	TGTGCCAGCAGCGACGACAGGGGTTGGGAAAACACTGAAGCTTTCTTT	CASSDDRGWENTEAFF
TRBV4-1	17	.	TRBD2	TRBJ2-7	TGCGCCAGCAGCCAATTCCTCGGACTAGCGGGGACCTACGAGCAGTACTTC	CASSQFLGLAGTYEQYF
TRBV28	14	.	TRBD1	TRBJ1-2	TGTGCCAGCAGTTTGACAGGGGGTGTCTATGGCTACACCTTC	CASSLTGGVYGYTF
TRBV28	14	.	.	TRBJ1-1	TGTGCCAGCAGAGCCCCGGGTTCGAACACTGAAGCTTTCTTT	CASRAPGSNTEAFF
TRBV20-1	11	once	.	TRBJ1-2	TGCAGTGCCCCCCGGACGGGAGGCTACACCTTC	CSAPRTGGYTF
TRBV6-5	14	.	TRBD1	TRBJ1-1	TGTGCCAGCAGCGACCCTGGGACAGGGTCTGAAGCTTTCTTT	CASSDPGTGSEAFF
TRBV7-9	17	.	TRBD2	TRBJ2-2	TGTGCCAGCAGCTCCCCGACTAGCGGAGAAGGGGCCGGGGAGCTGTTTTTT	CASSSPTSGEGAGELFF
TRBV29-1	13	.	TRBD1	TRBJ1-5	TGCAGCGTGGCGGCAGGGGGGACTCAGCCCCAGCATTTT	CSVAAGGTQPQHF
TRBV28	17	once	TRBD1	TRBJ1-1	TGTGCCAGCAGTCCCCCGACAGGGGCGGGTGGGAACACTGAAGCTTTCTTT	CASSPPTGAGGNTEAFF
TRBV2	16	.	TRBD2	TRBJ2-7	TGTGCCAGCAGGACCATTAGGACTAGCGGGAGTTACGAGCAGTACTTC	CASRTIRTSGSYEQYF